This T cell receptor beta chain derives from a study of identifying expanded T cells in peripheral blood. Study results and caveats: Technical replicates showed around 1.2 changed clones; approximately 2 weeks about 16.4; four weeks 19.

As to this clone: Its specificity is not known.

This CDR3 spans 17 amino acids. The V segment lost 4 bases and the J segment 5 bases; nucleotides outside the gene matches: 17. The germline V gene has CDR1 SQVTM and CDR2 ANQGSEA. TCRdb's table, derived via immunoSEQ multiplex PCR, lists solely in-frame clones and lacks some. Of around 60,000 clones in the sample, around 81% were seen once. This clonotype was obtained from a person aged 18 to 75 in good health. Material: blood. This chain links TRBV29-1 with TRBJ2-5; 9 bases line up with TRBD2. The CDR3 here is CSVVHRLAGVRGETQYF. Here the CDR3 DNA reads TGCAGCGTTGTCCATCGATTAGCGGGAGTTCGCGGGGAGACCCAGTACTTC. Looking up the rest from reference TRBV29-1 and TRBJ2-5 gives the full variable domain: SAVISQKPSRDICQRGTSLTIQCQVDSQVTMMFWYRQQPGQSLTLIATANQGSEATYESGFVIDKFPISRPNLTFSTLTVSNMSPEDSSIYLCSVVHRLAGVRGETQYFGPGTRLLVL.